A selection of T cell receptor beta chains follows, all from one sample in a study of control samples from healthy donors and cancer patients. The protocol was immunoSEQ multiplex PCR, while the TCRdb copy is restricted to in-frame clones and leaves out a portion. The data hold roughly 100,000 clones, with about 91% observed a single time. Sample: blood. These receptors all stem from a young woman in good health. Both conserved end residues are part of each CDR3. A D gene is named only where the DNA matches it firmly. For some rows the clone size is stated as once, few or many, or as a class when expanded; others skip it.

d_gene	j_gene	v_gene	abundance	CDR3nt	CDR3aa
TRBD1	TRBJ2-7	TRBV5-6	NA	TGTGCCAGCAGCTTGGAATCCGGGACAGAGCTCTACGAGCAGTACTTC	CASSLESGTELYEQYF
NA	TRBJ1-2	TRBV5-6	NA	TGTGCCAGCAGTCCTGCTCCCGGCTATGGCTACACCTTC	CASSPAPGYGYTF
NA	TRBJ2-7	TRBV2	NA	TGTGCCAGCAGTAAGGGGGGGCCCTTGGACGAGCAGTACTTC	CASSKGGPLDEQYF
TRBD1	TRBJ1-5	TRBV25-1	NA	TGTGCCAGCAGTGCCGGGACAGGGGATCAGCCCCAGCATTTT	CASSAGTGDQPQHF
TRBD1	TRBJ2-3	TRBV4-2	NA	TGTGCCAGCAGCCAAGGGGGACAGGGGTTCACAGATACGCAGTATTTT	CASSQGGQGFTDTQYF
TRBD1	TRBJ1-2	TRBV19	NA	TGTGCCAGTAGGAAGGACAGGGCGACGGACGCGGGCTACACCTTC	CASRKDRATDAGYTF
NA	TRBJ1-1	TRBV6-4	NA	TGTGCCAGCAGTGACTCGAAGGGAGCAGCTTTCTTT	CASSDSKGAAFF
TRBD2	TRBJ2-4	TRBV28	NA	TGTGCCAGCGGACTAGCGGGAGTAGGCATTCAGTACTTC	CASGLAGVGIQYF
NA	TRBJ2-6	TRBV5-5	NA	TGTGCCAGCAGCTTGGTTTCCGGACCCTACCTCTCTGGGGCCAACGTCCTGACTTTC	CASSLVSGPYLSGANVLTF
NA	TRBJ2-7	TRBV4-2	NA	TGTGCCAGCAGCCAAGGTGACTCAGGATCCTACGAGCAGTACTTC	CASSQGDSGSYEQYF
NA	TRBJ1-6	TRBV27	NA	TGTGCCAGCAGTTTACAGGGCAGAGTGAATTCACCCCTCCACTTT	CASSLQGRVNSPLHF
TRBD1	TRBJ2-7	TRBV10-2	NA	TGCGCCAGCGGAGGGACAGGGAAATGGGACGAGCAGTACTTC	CASGGTGKWDEQYF
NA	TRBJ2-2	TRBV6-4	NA	TGTGTCAGCAGTGACGCGGCAGATGGGGACCGGGAGCTGTTTTTT	CVSSDAADGDRELFF
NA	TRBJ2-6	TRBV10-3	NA	TGTGCCATCAGTGGGGGACCGAGGTCAGGATACTCTGGGGCCAACGTCCTGACTTTC	CAISGGPRSGYSGANVLTF
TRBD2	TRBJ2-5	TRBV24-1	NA	TGTGCCACCAGTGATCCCGGACTAGCGGGGGGAATAAAAGAGACCCAGTACTTC	CATSDPGLAGGIKETQYF
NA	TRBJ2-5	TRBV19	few	TGTGCCAGTAGGATCCAAGAGACCCAGTACTTC	CASRIQETQYF
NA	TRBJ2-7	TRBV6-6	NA	TGTGCCAGCAGTTATTCGTCGACAGTCTCCTACGAGCAGTACTTC	CASSYSSTVSYEQYF
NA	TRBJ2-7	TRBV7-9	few	TGTGCCAGCTATATGGATGGTTCCGAGCAGTACTTC	CASYMDGSEQYF
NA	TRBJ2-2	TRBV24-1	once	TGTGCCACCAGTGGAGCGGGCGCTACCGGGGAGCTGTTTTTT	CATSGAGATGELFF
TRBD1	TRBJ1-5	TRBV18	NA	TGTGCCAGCTCCCAAGACAGGGGTAATCAGCCCCAGCATTTT	CASSQDRGNQPQHF
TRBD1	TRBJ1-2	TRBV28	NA	TGTGCCAGCAGCAGAGCCGGACAGGTCTACACCTTC	CASSRAGQVYTF
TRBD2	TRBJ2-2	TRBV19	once	TGTGCCAGTAGTATCCTCGTAGCGGGGGCCGCGAACACCGGGGAGCTGTTTTTT	CASSILVAGAANTGELFF
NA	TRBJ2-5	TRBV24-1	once	TGTGCCACCAGAGGGGGAGAGACCCAGTACTTC	CATRGGETQYF
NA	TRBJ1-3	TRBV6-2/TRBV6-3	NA	TGTGCCAACAGCCGCGGGATCTCTGGAAACACCATATATTTT	CANSRGISGNTIYF
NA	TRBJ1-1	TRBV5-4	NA	TGTGCCAGCAGCTTGACGGGAAGGGTGAACACTGAAGCTTTCTTT	CASSLTGRVNTEAFF
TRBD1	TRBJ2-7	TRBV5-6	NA	TGTGCCAGCAGCCTGGGGACAGGTCCTTCCTACGAGCAGTACTTC	CASSLGTGPSYEQYF
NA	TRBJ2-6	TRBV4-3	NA	TGCGCCAGCAGCCAAGACCCTTCTGGGGCCAACGTCCTGACTTTC	CASSQDPSGANVLTF
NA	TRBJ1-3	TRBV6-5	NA	TGTGCCAGCAGTTACTCTAGGAGGTCTGGAAACACCATATATTTT	CASSYSRRSGNTIYF
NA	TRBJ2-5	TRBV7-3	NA	TGTGCCAGCAGCTTAAGGCAATGGGAGACCCAGTACTTC	CASSLRQWETQYF
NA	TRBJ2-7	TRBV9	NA	TGTGCCAGCAGCGTTAATGGGGGAGCCCGCCTAGGAGAGCAGTACTTC	CASSVNGGARLGEQYF
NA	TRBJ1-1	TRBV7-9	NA	TGTGCCAGCAGCACCTGGACGGATAACACTGAAGCTTTCTTT	CASSTWTDNTEAFF
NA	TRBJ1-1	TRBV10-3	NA	TGTGCCATCAGTGAGAGAGAAGGAAGTATGAACACTGAAGCTTTCTTT	CAISEREGSMNTEAFF
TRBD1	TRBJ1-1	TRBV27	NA	TGTGCCAGCGCTTTTGGGACAGCCGGGAACACTGAAGCTTTCTTT	CASAFGTAGNTEAFF
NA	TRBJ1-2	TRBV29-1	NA	TGCAGCGTTGACCTGGGGTATGGCTACACCTTC	CSVDLGYGYTF
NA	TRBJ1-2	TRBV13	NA	TGTGCCAGCAGCTTAGGCAGTAACTACTATGGCTACACCTTC	CASSLGSNYYGYTF
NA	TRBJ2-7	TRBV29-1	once	TGCAGCGTCTCCGCGACAGGCTTGTACGAGCAGTACTTC	CSVSATGLYEQYF
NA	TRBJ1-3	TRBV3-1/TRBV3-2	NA	TGTGCCAGCAGCCTGAGTGAGACCAGGGTCCTTGGAAACACCATATATTTT	CASSLSETRVLGNTIYF
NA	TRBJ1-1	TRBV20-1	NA	TGCAGTGCTAGTCTGTCTACCTTCAACTTT	CSASLSTFNF
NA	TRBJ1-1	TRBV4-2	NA	TGTGCCAGCAGCCAAGAGTCGGGCGAAGCTTTCTTT	CASSQESGEAFF
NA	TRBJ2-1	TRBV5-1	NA	TGCGCCAGCAGCTCCACGGGATCTAATGAGCAGTTCTTC	CASSSTGSNEQFF
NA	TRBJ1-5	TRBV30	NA	TGTGCCTGGAGTGTACGAGGGGCCCCCAATCAGCCCCAGCATTTT	CAWSVRGAPNQPQHF
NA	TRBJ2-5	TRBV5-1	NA	TGCGCCAGCACACCCCAGGGACCCGAGACCCAGTACTTC	CASTPQGPETQYF
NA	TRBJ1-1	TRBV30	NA	TGTGCCTGGGACCAGCCACGGGAGGGGGAAGCTTTCTTT	CAWDQPREGEAFF
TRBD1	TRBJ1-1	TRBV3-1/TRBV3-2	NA	TGTGCCAGCAGCCGTGACGGGACAGGGAACACTGAAGCTTTCTTT	CASSRDGTGNTEAFF
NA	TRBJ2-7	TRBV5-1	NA	TGCGCCAGCAGCTTGGTTGTAGGGACCTACGAGCAGTACTTC	CASSLVVGTYEQYF
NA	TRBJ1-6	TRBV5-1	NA	TGCGCCAGCAGCTTGGCTGGCAGAACACCCCTCCACTTT	CASSLAGRTPLHF
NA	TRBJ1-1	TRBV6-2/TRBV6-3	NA	TGTGCCAGCAGTGCCATGAACACTGAAGCTTTCTTT	CASSAMNTEAFF
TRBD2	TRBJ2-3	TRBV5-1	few	TGCGCCAGCAAGACCCAGACTAGCCAGGGCACAGATACGCAGTATTTT	CASKTQTSQGTDTQYF
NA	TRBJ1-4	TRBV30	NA	TGTGCCTGGAGTGCCGGGACCTCCGCTGTAACTAATGAAAAACTGTTTTTT	CAWSAGTSAVTNEKLFF
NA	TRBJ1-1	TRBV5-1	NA	TGCGCCAGCAGCTTCGGGTTTGGGACTGAAGCTTTCTTT	CASSFGFGTEAFF
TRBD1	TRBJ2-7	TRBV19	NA	TGTGCCAGTAGTCCGAGCCCGACAGGGGTTTACGAGCAGTACTTC	CASSPSPTGVYEQYF
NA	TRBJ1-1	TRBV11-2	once	TGTGCCAGCAGCTTAATCCTGAACACTGAAGCTTTCTTT	CASSLILNTEAFF
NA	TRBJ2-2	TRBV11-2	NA	TGTGCCAGCAGCCGCAGCTCTTTGGGGGACACCGGGGAGCTGTTTTTT	CASSRSSLGDTGELFF
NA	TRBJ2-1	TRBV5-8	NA	TGTGCCAGCAGCTTGGGGTATGGGTTAGGGTCCTACAATGAGCAGTTCTTC	CASSLGYGLGSYNEQFF
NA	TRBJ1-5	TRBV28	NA	TGTGCCAGCAGTTTCGAGGGGCAGGGCAATCAGCCCCAGCATTTT	CASSFEGQGNQPQHF
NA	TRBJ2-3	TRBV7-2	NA	TGTGCCAGCAGCTTGGCAGGGGCGGGCACAGATACGCAGTATTTT	CASSLAGAGTDTQYF
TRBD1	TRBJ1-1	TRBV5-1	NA	TGCGCCAGCAGCTTGGAACAGGGGGCTGAAGCTTTCTTT	CASSLEQGAEAFF